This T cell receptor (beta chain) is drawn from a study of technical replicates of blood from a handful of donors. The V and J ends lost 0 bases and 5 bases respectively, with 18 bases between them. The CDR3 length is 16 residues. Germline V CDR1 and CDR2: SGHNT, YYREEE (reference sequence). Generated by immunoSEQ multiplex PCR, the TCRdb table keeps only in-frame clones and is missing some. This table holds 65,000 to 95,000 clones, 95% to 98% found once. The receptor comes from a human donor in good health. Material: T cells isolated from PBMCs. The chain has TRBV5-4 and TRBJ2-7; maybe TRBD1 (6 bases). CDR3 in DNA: TGTGCCAGCAGCTTGGCAAAAACAGGGTTCCGGGACGAGCAGTACTTC. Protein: CASSLAKTGFRDEQYF.